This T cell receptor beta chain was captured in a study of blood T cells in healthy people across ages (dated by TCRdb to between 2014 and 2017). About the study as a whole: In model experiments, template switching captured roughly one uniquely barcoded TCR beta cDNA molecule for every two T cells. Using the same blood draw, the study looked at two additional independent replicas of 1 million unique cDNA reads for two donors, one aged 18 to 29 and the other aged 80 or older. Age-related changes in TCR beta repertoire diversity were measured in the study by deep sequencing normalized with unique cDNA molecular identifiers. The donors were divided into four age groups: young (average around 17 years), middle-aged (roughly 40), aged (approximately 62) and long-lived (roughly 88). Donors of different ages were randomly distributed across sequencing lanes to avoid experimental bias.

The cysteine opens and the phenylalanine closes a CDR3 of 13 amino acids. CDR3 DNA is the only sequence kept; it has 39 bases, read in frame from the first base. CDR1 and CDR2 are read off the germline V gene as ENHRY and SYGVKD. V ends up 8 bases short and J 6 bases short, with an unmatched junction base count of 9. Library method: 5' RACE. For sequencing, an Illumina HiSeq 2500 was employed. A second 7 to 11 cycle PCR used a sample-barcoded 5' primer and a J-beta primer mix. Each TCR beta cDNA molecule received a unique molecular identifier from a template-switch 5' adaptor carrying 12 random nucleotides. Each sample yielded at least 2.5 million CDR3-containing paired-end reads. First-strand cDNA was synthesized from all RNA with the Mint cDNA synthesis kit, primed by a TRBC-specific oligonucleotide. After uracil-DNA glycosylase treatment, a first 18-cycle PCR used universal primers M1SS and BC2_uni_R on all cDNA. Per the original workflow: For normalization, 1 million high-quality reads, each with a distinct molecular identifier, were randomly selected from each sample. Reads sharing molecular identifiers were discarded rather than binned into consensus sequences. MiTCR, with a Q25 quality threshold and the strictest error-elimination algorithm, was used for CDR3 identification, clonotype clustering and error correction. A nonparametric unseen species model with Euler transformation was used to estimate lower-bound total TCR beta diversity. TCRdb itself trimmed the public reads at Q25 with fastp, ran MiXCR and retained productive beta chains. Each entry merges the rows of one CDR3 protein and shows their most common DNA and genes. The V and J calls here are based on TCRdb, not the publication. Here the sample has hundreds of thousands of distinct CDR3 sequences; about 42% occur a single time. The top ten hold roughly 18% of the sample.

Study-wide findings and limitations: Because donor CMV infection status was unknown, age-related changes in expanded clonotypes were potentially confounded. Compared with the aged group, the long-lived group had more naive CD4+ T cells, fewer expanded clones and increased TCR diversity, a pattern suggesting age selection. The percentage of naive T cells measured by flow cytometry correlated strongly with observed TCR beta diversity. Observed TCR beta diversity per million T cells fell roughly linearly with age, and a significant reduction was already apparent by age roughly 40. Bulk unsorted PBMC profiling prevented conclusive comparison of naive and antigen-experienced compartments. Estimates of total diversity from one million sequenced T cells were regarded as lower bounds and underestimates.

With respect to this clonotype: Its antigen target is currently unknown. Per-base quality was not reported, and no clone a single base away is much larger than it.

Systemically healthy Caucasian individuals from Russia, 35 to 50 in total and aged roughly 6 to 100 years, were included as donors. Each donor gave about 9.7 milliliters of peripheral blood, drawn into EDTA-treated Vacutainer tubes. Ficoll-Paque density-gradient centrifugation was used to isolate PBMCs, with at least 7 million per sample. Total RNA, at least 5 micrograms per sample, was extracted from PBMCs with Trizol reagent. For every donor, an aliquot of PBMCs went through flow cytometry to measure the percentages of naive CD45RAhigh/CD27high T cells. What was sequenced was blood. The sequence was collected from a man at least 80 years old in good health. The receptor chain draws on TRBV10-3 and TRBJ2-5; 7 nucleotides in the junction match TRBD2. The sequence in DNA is TGTGCCATCGCCTTGTCGGGAGGTCAGACCCAGTACTTC. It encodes CAIALSGGQTQYF.